Listed below are T cell receptor beta chains from one sample, sequenced in a study of T cell changes during pregnancy in multiple sclerosis. Clones were read by immunoSEQ multiplex PCR, and TCRdb kept only the in-frame ones, dropping some. The repertoire holds over 35,000 clones, with around nine tenths as singletons. The source was CD8+ T cells from peripheral blood mononuclear cells, collected before pregnancy. The receptor source for this set is a female donor with multiple sclerosis, enrolled in a pregnancy study. The CDR3 runs from the conserved cysteine through the conserved F or W. Each record gives: CDR3 DNA, CDR3 protein, D gene, V gene, J gene, clone size. The D gene is left open where the match is weak. Some rows have no size entry. The others give once, few or many, or a class for an expanded clone.

TGTGCCACCAGCAGAGATTGGGGAGCGGGAGAACAGTTCTTC	CATSRDWGAGEQFF	TRBD2	TRBV15	TRBJ2-1	NA
TGTGCCAGCAGTTACTCGACTACGGGGGCCTACGAGCAGTACTTC	CASSYSTTGAYEQYF	NA	TRBV6-5	TRBJ2-7	NA
TGCAGCGTTGTGAGGACCGGGGAGCTGTTTTTT	CSVVRTGELFF	NA	TRBV29-1	TRBJ2-2	NA
TGTGCCAGCAGGCCAGGGACTAGCGCAACCTACGAGCAGTACTTC	CASRPGTSATYEQYF	TRBD2	TRBV5-5	TRBJ2-7	NA
TGTGCCAGCAGCCGTCTAGACTTAGACAATGAGCAGTTCTTC	CASSRLDLDNEQFF	NA	TRBV7-6	TRBJ2-1	NA
TGTGCCAGCAGTTACCGGGACAGGGTCTACGAGCAGTACTTC	CASSYRDRVYEQYF	TRBD1	TRBV14	TRBJ2-7	NA
TGTGCCAGCTCACCACCGCGGGACTCATACAATGAGCAGTTCTTC	CASSPPRDSYNEQFF	NA	TRBV18	TRBJ2-1	NA
TGTGCCAGCAGTGAATTTTGGGGGCCCAAAAACATTCAGTACTTC	CASSEFWGPKNIQYF	NA	TRBV2	TRBJ2-4	once
TGTGCCAGTGCTTACAGGGAGACCCAGTACTTC	CASAYRETQYF	NA	TRBV19	TRBJ2-5	NA
TGTGCCAGCAGCCTCCGGAGCGGCTACACCTTC	CASSLRSGYTF	NA	TRBV11-2	TRBJ1-2	once
TGTGCCAGCAGTGACGCCGGTGCCAAAAACATTCAGTACTTC	CASSDAGAKNIQYF	NA	TRBV25-1	TRBJ2-4	once
TGTGCCAGCAGCCCGTGGAGGGGGCGAAGAAACACCATATATTTT	CASSPWRGRRNTIYF	TRBD1	TRBV7-6	TRBJ1-3	NA
TGTGCCAGCAGCCCAGGACTAGCGGGACTCCAAGAGACCCAGTACTTC	CASSPGLAGLQETQYF	TRBD2	TRBV28	TRBJ2-5	NA
TGTGCCATCAAGGGTGGAGGACGGACCCCGTCGAACACCGGGGAGCTGTTTTTT	CAIKGGGRTPSNTGELFF	NA	TRBV10-3	TRBJ2-2	NA
TGTGCCAGTAGTATAGATAGGACTAGCGGGAGGGCTGGGTTCGACAATGAGCAGTTCTTC	CASSIDRTSGRAGFDNEQFF	TRBD2	TRBV19	TRBJ2-1	NA
TGTGCCAGCAGTTTCTATGGGCCTCAGGTACAGGATGAGCAGTTCTTC	CASSFYGPQVQDEQFF	NA	TRBV27	TRBJ2-1	NA
TGTGCCAGCCTACCCGGGAACAACTACGAGCAGTACTTC	CASLPGNNYEQYF	NA	TRBV2	TRBJ2-7	NA
TGTGCCAGCAGTCCTAGCGGGGTTGAGCAGTTCTTC	CASSPSGVEQFF	TRBD2	TRBV27	TRBJ2-1	NA
TGTGCCTGGAGCGGTTTTAATCGGGACAGGGGCTACACCGGGGAGCTGTTTTTT	CAWSGFNRDRGYTGELFF	TRBD1	TRBV30	TRBJ2-2	NA
TGTGCCAGCAGCTTTGGTGGAGCCGGGGAGCTGTTTTTT	CASSFGGAGELFF	NA	TRBV5-4	TRBJ2-2	NA
TGTGCCAGCAGCTTAGATGAGACAGAAAACTATGGCTACACCTTC	CASSLDETENYGYTF	NA	TRBV7-9	TRBJ1-2	NA
TGTGCCAGCAGCCAAGAGACAGGGTACATCGGGGAGCTGTTTTTT	CASSQETGYIGELFF	TRBD1	TRBV14	TRBJ2-2	once
TGTGCCAGCAGTTTCTTAGCGGGAGGTGGCTACGAGCAGTACTTC	CASSFLAGGGYEQYF	TRBD2	TRBV6-5	TRBJ2-7	NA
TGTGCCACCAGCGACAGTGGGGCCAACGTCCTGACTTTC	CATSDSGANVLTF	NA	TRBV15	TRBJ2-6	NA
TGTGCCAGCAGCCGAGGGACTAGCGGCTACGAGCAGTACTTC	CASSRGTSGYEQYF	TRBD2	TRBV27	TRBJ2-7	once
TGTGCCAGCAGCTTTAGCGGGACGGAATTCCGATACGAGCAGTACTTC	CASSFSGTEFRYEQYF	TRBD2	TRBV11-2	TRBJ2-7	NA
TGTGCCAGCAGCCCGTGGACTAGCGGGAGAGGTACAGATACGCAGTATTTT	CASSPWTSGRGTDTQYF	TRBD2	TRBV14	TRBJ2-3	NA
TGTGCCAGCAGTTTAGGGGACAGTTCGACCGGGGAGCTGTTTTTT	CASSLGDSSTGELFF	TRBD1	TRBV7-9	TRBJ2-2	NA
TGTGCCAGCAGTTTTAATGGGGGAGGGGGTCCTCGCGAGCAGTACTTC	CASSFNGGGGPREQYF	NA	TRBV27	TRBJ2-7	NA
TGTGCCAGCAGCCACCCCAGAGGGCGGGACTATGGCTACACCTTC	CASSHPRGRDYGYTF	NA	TRBV14	TRBJ1-2	NA
TGTGCCAGCAGCTCGATGACTATTGGCGGCCAGAACAATGAGCAGTTCTTC	CASSSMTIGGQNNEQFF	NA	TRBV5-8	TRBJ2-1	once
TGTGCCAGCAGTTACTCGCTCGGGACTAGTGGGGATGAGCAGTTCTTC	CASSYSLGTSGDEQFF	TRBD2	TRBV6-5	TRBJ2-1	once
TGTGCCAGCGGCACCCACCCCGCTTACGAGCAGTACTTC	CASGTHPAYEQYF	NA	TRBV9	TRBJ2-7	NA
TGTGCCAGCAGCCAACAGGGTGGAGCCTACGAGCAGTACTTC	CASSQQGGAYEQYF	NA	TRBV14	TRBJ2-7	NA
TGTGCCAGCAGCCAAGATCGAACTAGCGGAGAACTATCCTACGAGCAGTACTTC	CASSQDRTSGELSYEQYF	TRBD2	TRBV4-2	TRBJ2-7	once
TGTGCCACCAGCAGAGCACTAGCGGCCCAAGAGACCCAGTACTTC	CATSRALAAQETQYF	TRBD2	TRBV15	TRBJ2-5	NA
TGTGCCAGTCACCTCAGCGGGAGTGGGAATGAGCAGTTCTTC	CASHLSGSGNEQFF	TRBD2	TRBV27	TRBJ2-1	NA
TGTGCCAGCAGTCCCCCCCCAAGCGGGCTCCAAGAGACCCAGTACTTC	CASSPPPSGLQETQYF	NA	TRBV28	TRBJ2-5	NA
TGTGCCAGCAGCCCTTGGGCGGGCTCCTACAATGAGCAGTTCTTC	CASSPWAGSYNEQFF	NA	TRBV7-3	TRBJ2-1	NA
TGTGCCAGTAGTCCGACAGGTTGGACCCAGTACGACTACGAGCAGTACTTC	CASSPTGWTQYDYEQYF	NA	TRBV19	TRBJ2-7	NA
TGTGCCAGCAGTTTAGTGGCACATCAGGGTGGCAATCAGCCCCAGCATTTT	CASSLVAHQGGNQPQHF	NA	TRBV28	TRBJ1-5	NA
TGTGCCAGCAGTGCAACTAGCGGACGCTACGAGCAGTACTTC	CASSATSGRYEQYF	TRBD2	TRBV2	TRBJ2-7	NA
TGTGCCAGCAGCCCTATAGCGGGAGGGCCTTACACCGGGGAGCTGTTTTTT	CASSPIAGGPYTGELFF	TRBD2	TRBV6-4	TRBJ2-2	NA
TGTGCCAGCAGTTTAAGCTGGTCCAGGGATCAGCCCCAGCATTTT	CASSLSWSRDQPQHF	NA	TRBV27	TRBJ1-5	NA
TGTGCCAGCAGCGCCGTTATATCCGGACTAGCGGGAGGTGATACGCAGTATTTT	CASSAVISGLAGGDTQYF	TRBD2	TRBV7-8	TRBJ2-3	once
TGCAGCGTTGAAGATCCCAGGTTTAACTATGGCTACACCTTC	CSVEDPRFNYGYTF	NA	TRBV29-1	TRBJ1-2	NA
TGTGCCAGCAGCTTGGAATGGGACTCGGGTACCCAGTACTTC	CASSLEWDSGTQYF	NA	TRBV5-5	TRBJ2-5	once
TGTGCCAGCAAGCCACAGGGGATGGGTCAGCCCCAGCATTTT	CASKPQGMGQPQHF	TRBD1	TRBV28	TRBJ1-5	NA
TGTGCCAGCACAATCGGGGTAGAGGGGGCGGGGAATGAGCAGTTCTTC	CASTIGVEGAGNEQFF	NA	TRBV25-1	TRBJ2-1	NA
TGTGCCAGTAGTACGGAGGGCCTGTCCTACAATGAGCAGTTCTTC	CASSTEGLSYNEQFF	NA	TRBV19	TRBJ2-1	NA
TGTGCCAGCAGCGACAGTGGAAGCCATGAAAAACTGTTTTTT	CASSDSGSHEKLFF	NA	TRBV2	TRBJ1-4	NA
TGTGCCAGTAGCCGTAGCGGGAGGGTAGCAGATACGCAGTATTTT	CASSRSGRVADTQYF	TRBD2	TRBV9	TRBJ2-3	NA
TGTGCCAGCTCATCGACAGGCGATTCGGAGACCCAGTACTTC	CASSSTGDSETQYF	NA	TRBV18	TRBJ2-5	few
TGTGCCAGCAGCTTAGAAGGAGGAAGCTCCTACGAGCAGTACTTC	CASSLEGGSSYEQYF	NA	TRBV7-8	TRBJ2-7	NA
TGTGCCAGCAGTTTACAGGGTGGCAATCAGCCCCAGCATTTT	CASSLQGGNQPQHF	NA	TRBV6-5	TRBJ1-5	NA